This T cell receptor beta chain was found in a study of blood T cell repertoires in COVID-19. In the study's own analysis: Amplification of reference gene primers was used by the study to estimate nucleated cell counts. Here immunoSEQ multiplex PCR was the method, and the copy in TCRdb shows in-frame clones only, minus some. The DNA was the basis for D and trimming; V, J and clone size are from that table. The sample has just over 650,000 clones; 85% to 90% are singletons. Germline V lookup: CDR1 LGHNA, CDR2 YNFKEQ. Trimming took off 2 bases at V and 0 bases at J, with 10 bases between the two ends. The CDR3 is made up of 15 amino acids.

The receptor's source is a woman aged 18 to 35 with acute or convalescent COVID-19. The chain recombines TRBV4-2 with TRBJ1-2, with D possibly TRBD1 on 6 matching bases. Material for sequencing was peripheral blood. The DNA of the CDR3 is TGTGCCAGCAGCCAACGGGGGGCGGCTAACTATGGCTACACCTTC. Its protein is CASSQRGAANYGYTF.